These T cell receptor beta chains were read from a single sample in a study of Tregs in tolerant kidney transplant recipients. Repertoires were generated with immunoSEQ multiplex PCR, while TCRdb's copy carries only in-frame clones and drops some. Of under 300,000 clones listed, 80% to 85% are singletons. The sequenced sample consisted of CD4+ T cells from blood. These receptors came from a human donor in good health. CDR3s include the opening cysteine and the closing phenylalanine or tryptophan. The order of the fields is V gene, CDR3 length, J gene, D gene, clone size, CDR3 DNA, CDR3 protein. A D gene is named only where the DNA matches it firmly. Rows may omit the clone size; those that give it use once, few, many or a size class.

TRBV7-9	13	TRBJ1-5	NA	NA	TGTGCCAGCAGCTTAGGAACCCCTCAGCCCCAGCATTTT	CASSLGTPQPQHF
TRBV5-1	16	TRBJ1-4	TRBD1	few	TGCGCCAGCAGCTTGGCAGGGGGGGCATTTACTGAAAAACTGTTTTTT	CASSLAGGAFTEKLFF
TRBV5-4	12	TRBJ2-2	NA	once	TGTGCCAGCAGCTTGGACGGCCAGAAGCTGTTTTTT	CASSLDGQKLFF
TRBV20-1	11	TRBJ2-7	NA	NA	TGCAGTGCTAGGGGGGCCGGAGAGCAGTACTTC	CSARGAGEQYF
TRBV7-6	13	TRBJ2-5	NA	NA	TGTGCCAGCAGCTTATGGGATAAAGAGACCCAGTACTTC	CASSLWDKETQYF
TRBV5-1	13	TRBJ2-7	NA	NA	TGCGCCATCTCCGGACGGGACCACTACGAGCAGTACTTC	CAISGRDHYEQYF
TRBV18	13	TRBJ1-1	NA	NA	TGTGCCAGCTCACCCTCGACGAACACTGAAGCTTTCTTT	CASSPSTNTEAFF
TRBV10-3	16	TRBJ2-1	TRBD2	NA	TGTGCCATCAGTGAGCCTATGGCGGGAGGGCACAATGAGCAGTTCTTC	CAISEPMAGGHNEQFF
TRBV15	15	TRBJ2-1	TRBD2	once	TGTGCCACCAGTTTGGGACTAGTGCTTTCGAATGAGCAGTTCTTC	CATSLGLVLSNEQFF
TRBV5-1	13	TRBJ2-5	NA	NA	TGCGCCAGCAGCTCGATTGCCCAAGAGACCCAGTACTTC	CASSSIAQETQYF
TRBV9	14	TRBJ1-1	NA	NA	TGTGCCAGCAGCTCGTTATTGAAGGGTACTGAAGCTTTCTTT	CASSSLLKGTEAFF
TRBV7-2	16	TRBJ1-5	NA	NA	TGTGCCAGCAGCTTAAAACCGGGACGGCTCAATCAGCCCCAGCATTTT	CASSLKPGRLNQPQHF
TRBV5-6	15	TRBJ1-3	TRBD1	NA	TGTGCCAGCAGCTTCCTCGGGGACAGGTTTGGCACCATATATTTT	CASSFLGDRFGTIYF
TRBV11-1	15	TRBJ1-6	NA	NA	TGTGCCAGCAGCAAGGGGAGCTCCTATAATTCACCCCTCCACTTT	CASSKGSSYNSPLHF
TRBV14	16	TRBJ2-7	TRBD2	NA	TGTGCCAGCAGCTCGGCTCGTGGCGGGGGATACTACGAGCAGTACTTC	CASSSARGGGYYEQYF
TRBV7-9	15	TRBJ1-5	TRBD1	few	TGTGCCAGCAGCCGCGGAGGGGGCGGCAATCAGCCCCAGCATTTT	CASSRGGGGNQPQHF
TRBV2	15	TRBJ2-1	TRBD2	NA	TGTGCCAGCAGTGAATTTAGCGGGGCGTACAATGAGCAGTTCTTC	CASSEFSGAYNEQFF
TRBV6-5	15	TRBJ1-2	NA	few	TGTGCCAGCAGTTACTCGGGGGGCCAGAACTATGGCTACACCTTC	CASSYSGGQNYGYTF
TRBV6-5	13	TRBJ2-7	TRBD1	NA	TGTGCCAGCAGTTACAACAGGGGGTACGAGCAGTACTTC	CASSYNRGYEQYF
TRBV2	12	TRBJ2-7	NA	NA	TGTGCCAGCAGTGAGGACAACTACGAGCAGTACTTC	CASSEDNYEQYF
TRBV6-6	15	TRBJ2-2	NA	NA	TGTGCCAGCAGCTACGGCAGGTCGAACACCGGGGAGCTGTTTTTT	CASSYGRSNTGELFF
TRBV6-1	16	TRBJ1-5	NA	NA	TGTGCCAGCAGTGAGTCGACACGTTATAGCAATCAGCCCCAGCATTTT	CASSESTRYSNQPQHF
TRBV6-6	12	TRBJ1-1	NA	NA	TGTGCCAGCAAGAGATGGAACACTGAAGCTTTCTTT	CASKRWNTEAFF
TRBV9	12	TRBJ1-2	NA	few	TGTGCCAGCAGTACGGGGGATGACGGCTACACCTTC	CASSTGDDGYTF
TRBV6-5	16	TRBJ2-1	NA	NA	TGTGCCAGCAGTTACGGCCTTGGAGAGGGCTCCAATGAGCAGTTCTTC	CASSYGLGEGSNEQFF
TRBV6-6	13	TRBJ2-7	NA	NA	TGTGCCAGCAGTTTCGACAGACCCTACGAGCAGTACTTC	CASSFDRPYEQYF
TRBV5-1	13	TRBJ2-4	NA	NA	TGCGCCAGCGGAGCGGGTGTCGGAAACATTCAGTACTTC	CASGAGVGNIQYF
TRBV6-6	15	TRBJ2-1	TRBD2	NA	TGTGCCAGCAGCCAACTAGCGGGAGACGCGGGGGAGCAGTTCTTC	CASSQLAGDAGEQFF
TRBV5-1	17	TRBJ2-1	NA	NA	TGCGCCAGCAGCTGGCCACTTAGAGGGGGCTCCTACAATGAGCAGTTCTTC	CASSWPLRGGSYNEQFF
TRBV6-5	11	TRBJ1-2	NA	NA	TGTGCCAGCAGGGAGACAGGTAGCTACACCTTC	CASRETGSYTF
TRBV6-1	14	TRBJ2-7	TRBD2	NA	TGTGCCAGCAGTGGGGTAGCGGGGGGGTTCGAGCAGTACTTC	CASSGVAGGFEQYF
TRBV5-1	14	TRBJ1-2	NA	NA	TGCGCCAGCAGCTTGGGGCGGACAGAGTATGGCTACACCTTC	CASSLGRTEYGYTF
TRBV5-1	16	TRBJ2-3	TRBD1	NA	TGCGCCAGCAGCCTCGGGACAGGGGCCGACACAGATACGCAGTATTTT	CASSLGTGADTDTQYF
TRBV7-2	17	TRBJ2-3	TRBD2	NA	TGTGCCAGCAGCGCGGGACTAGCGGGAGTGGGGGCAGATACGCAGTATTTT	CASSAGLAGVGADTQYF
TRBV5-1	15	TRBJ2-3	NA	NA	TGCGCCAGCCGCAAGGGGGGAGGGGACACAGATACGCAGTATTTT	CASRKGGGDTDTQYF
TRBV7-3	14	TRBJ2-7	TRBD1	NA	TGTGCCAGCAGCCCCTCCTTCGACAGGGACGAGCAGTACTTC	CASSPSFDRDEQYF
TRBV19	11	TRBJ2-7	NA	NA	TGTGCCAGTAGAAAGGGACGGGGGCAGTACTTC	CASRKGRGQYF
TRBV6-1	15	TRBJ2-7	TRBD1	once	TGTGCCAGCAGTGTCTACCGGGACAGGACCTACGAGCAGTACTTC	CASSVYRDRTYEQYF
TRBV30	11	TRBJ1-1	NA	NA	TGTGCCTGGAGCGGGAGGGTAGAAGCTTTCTTT	CAWSGRVEAFF
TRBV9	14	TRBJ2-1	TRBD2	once	TGTGCCAGCAGCGTGGCTAGCGGGAAGAATGAGCAGTTCTTC	CASSVASGKNEQFF
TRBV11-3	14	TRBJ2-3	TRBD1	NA	TGTGCCAGCAGCTTTGGACAGGGAACAGATACGCAGTATTTT	CASSFGQGTDTQYF
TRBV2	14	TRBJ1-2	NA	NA	TGTGCCAGCAGTGAGGAACAGGGCTACTATGGCTACACCTTC	CASSEEQGYYGYTF
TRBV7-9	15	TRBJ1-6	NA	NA	TGTGCCAGCAGCACGAACAGCAAATATAATTCACCCCTCCACTTT	CASSTNSKYNSPLHF
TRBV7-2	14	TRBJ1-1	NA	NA	TGTGCCAGCAGCCCCTACAGGGATGATACTGAAGCTTTCTTT	CASSPYRDDTEAFF
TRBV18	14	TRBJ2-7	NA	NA	TGTGCCAGCTCCCCAACACCCCCTCCCGCCGAGCAGTACTTC	CASSPTPPPAEQYF
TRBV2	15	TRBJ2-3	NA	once	TGTGCCAGCAGTGATTACAGGACTAGCACAGATACGCAGTATTTT	CASSDYRTSTDTQYF
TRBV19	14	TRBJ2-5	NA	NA	TGTGCCAGTAGTATAGTCGGCGGGAAGGAGACCCAGTACTTC	CASSIVGGKETQYF
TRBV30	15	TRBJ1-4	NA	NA	TGTGCCTGGAGTAGGGGTTATGGGGCCTTGGAAAAACTGTTTTTT	CAWSRGYGALEKLFF
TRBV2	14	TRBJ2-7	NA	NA	TGTGCCAGCAGTGGAGGGTCATGGGCCTACGAGCAGTACTTC	CASSGGSWAYEQYF
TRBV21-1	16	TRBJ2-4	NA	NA	TGTGCCAGCAGCAGAGGGGGTCCGGGATCCAAAAACATTCAGTACTTC	CASSRGGPGSKNIQYF
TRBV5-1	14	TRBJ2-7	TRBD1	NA	TGCGCCAGCAGCTTAAGCAGGGGGCATGACGAGCAGTACTTC	CASSLSRGHDEQYF
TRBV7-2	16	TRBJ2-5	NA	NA	TGTGCCAGCAGCGCCCGTGGCTACGCTCCATACGAGACCCAGTACTTC	CASSARGYAPYETQYF
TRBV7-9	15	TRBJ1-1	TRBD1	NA	TGTGCCAGCAGTCCCGGACAGGGCGGGAACACTGAAGCTTTCTTT	CASSPGQGGNTEAFF
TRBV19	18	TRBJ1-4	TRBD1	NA	TGTGCCAGTTGTCCCCGGACAGGGAAAGGTGCAACTAATGAAAAACTGTTTTTT	CASCPRTGKGATNEKLFF
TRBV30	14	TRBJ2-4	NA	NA	TGTGCCTGGAGTGTTTCGCCAGCCAAAAACATTCAGTACTTC	CAWSVSPAKNIQYF